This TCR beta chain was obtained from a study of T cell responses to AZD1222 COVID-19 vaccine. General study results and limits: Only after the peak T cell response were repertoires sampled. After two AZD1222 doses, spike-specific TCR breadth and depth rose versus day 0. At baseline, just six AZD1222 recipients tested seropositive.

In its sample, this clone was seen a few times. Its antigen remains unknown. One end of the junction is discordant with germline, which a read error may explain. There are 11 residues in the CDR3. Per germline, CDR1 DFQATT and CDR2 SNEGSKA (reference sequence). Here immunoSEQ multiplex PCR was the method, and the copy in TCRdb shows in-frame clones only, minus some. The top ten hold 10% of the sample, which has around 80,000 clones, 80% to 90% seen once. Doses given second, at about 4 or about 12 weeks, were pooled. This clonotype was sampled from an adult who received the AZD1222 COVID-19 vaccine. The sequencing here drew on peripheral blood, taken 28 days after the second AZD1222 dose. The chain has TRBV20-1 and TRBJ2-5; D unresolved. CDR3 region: CSAQNQETQYF. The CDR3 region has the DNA TGCAGTGCCCAAAACCAGGAGACCCAGTACTTC.